Listed here are 13 T cell receptor beta chains from one sample, sequenced in a study of Graves' ophthalmopathy and Graves' hyperthyroidism. Investigators amplified TCR beta CDR3 regions from RNA transcripts. The library came from an HTBI-primed first-round RT-PCR and a second-round multiplex PCR. TCRdb ran MiXCR on the multiplex PCR reads and lists one entry per CDR3 protein. The sample lists hundreds of thousands of distinct CDR3 sequences, about 40% occurring once. Input material: peripheral blood. These receptors were obtained from an adult man with Graves' ophthalmopathy.

This clonotype has a count of ten or more. CDR3 protein: CASRALTGRGQPQHF. DNA for the CDR3: TGTGCCAGCAGGGCCCTGACAGGCCGAGGGCAGCCCCAGCATTTT. The chain is built from TRBV2 and TRBJ1-5; TRBD1 is a possible D gene (6 bases). Germline CDR1 and CDR2: SNHLY and FYNNEI. Trimming took off 6 bases at V and 7 bases at J, with 19 bases between the two ends. This CDR3 spans 15 amino acids.

This clonotype was recorded a few times. This sequence joins TRBV7-9 and TRBJ2-6; D uncertain. In germline, CDR1 is SEHNR, CDR2 FQNEAQ (reference sequence). V lost 0 bases and J lost 1, with 10 bases in between. There are 17 residues in the CDR3. Here the CDR3 reads CASSLALRLSGANVLTF. DNA of the CDR3: TGTGCCAGCAGCTTAGCCCTGCGTCTTTCTGGGGCCAACGTCCTGACTTTC.

This rearrangement joins TRBV7-8 to TRBJ2-6, with 8 bases that match TRBD1. CDR3 length: 16 amino acids. In germline, CDR1 is SGHVS, CDR2 FQNEAQ. V trimming: 5 bases; J trimming: 1 base; junction bases outside the gene matches: 4. The CDR3 DNA sequence: TGTGCCAGCAGCCCCACAGGGGGATCTGGGGCCAACGTCCTGACTTTC. Protein product: CASSPTGGSGANVLTF.

V usage is TRBV29-1 and J usage is TRBJ2-7; TRBD1 matches at 8 bases. V gave up 4 bases and J gave up 6 bases; unmatched junction bases: 2. Germline V lookup: CDR1 SQVTM, CDR2 ANQGSEA. The CDR3 is 11 amino acids. CDR3 loop: CSVGTGPEQYF. The CDR3 DNA reads as TGCAGCGTTGGGACAGGGCCCGAGCAGTACTTC.

There are many counts of this clonotype. The chain couples TRBV11-2 to TRBJ2-5, with TRBD2 as a possible D gene (5 bases). The CDR3 covers 15 residues. Germline assignment: CDR1 SGHAT and CDR2 FQNNGV. Trimming stripped 0 bases from V and 1 base from J, with 9 bases between. The CDR3 region is CASSLEPAGQETQYF. The CDR3 nucleotides read TGTGCCAGCAGCTTAGAACCGGCGGGCCAAGAGACCCAGTACTTC.

This rearrangement joins TRBV29-1 to TRBJ2-7; 7 bases are shared with TRBD1. The J call may be wrong; the DNA end is better matched by TRBJ2-4. CDR1 is SQVTM and CDR2 is ANQGSEA in the germline V gene. The CDR3 loop spans 12 amino acids. CDR3: CSVGGQRGIQYF. DNA of the CDR3: TGCAGCGTTGGGGGACAGAGGGGCATTCAGTACTTC.

As to this clonotype: An end of the junction does not agree with germline; a read error may underlie this. V usage is TRBV10-3 and J usage is TRBJ1-1; 11 bases line up with TRBD1. The CDR3 consists of 15 residues. Germline V lookup: CDR1 ENHRY, CDR2 SYGVKD. CDR3 sequence (DNA): TGTGCCAGCATCCTCGGACAGGGGGCGTCCACTGAAGCTTCCTTT. The encoded protein is CASILGQGASTEASF.

This clonotype was recorded at least ten times. This sequence joins TRBV7-9 and TRBJ2-5; a weak D match, TRBD2 (6 bases). The CDR3 covers 16 residues. V lost 3 bases and J 2 bases, leaving 16 bases between the germline ends. CDR1 and CDR2 (germline): SEHNR, FQNEAQ (reference sequence). CDR3 residues: CASSFLPVSGQETQYF. In DNA form, the CDR3 reads TGTGCCAGCAGCTTCCTACCCGTTAGCGGTCAAGAGACCCAGTACTTC. Drawing the rest from reference TRBV7-9 and TRBJ2-5, the complete variable domain is DTGVSQNPRHKITKRGQNVTFRCDPISEHNRLYWYRQTLGQGPEFLTYFQNEAQLEKSRLLSDRFSAERPKGSFSTLEIQRTEQGDSAMYLCASSFLPVSGQETQYFGPGTRLLVL.

As regards this clonotype: The CDR3 does not close with the conserved phenylalanine or tryptophan, likely indicating a read error. No DNA is shown, since the ends of the CDR3 on it are uncertain; the CDR3 is the one TCRdb lists. This chain connects TRBV2 to TRBJ2-5; TRBD1, the D gene given by the table, was not confirmed from the DNA. The CDR3 adds up to 14 amino acids, both ends counted. Germline V lookup: CDR1 SNHLY, CDR2 FYNNEI. CDR3 residues: CASSDRRSGYTFGS.

The chain joins TRBV10-3 to TRBJ2-7, with D maybe TRBD1 (6 bases). This CDR3 comprises 18 residues. The germline gives CDR1 ENHRY, CDR2 SYGVKD. The V gene lost 5 bases and the J gene lost 1 base, with 24 bases spanning the gap. The CDR3 sequence: CAISYPTNGGPSSYEQYF. The CDR3 nucleotides read TGTGCCATCAGTTACCCTACAAATGGGGGCCCTTCATCCTACGAGCAGTACTTC.

The chain recombines TRBV29-1 with TRBJ2-7; TRBD2 matches 8 bases. The CDR3 consists of 13 residues. Germline lookup yields CDR1 SQVTM and CDR2 ANQGSEA. Losses at the gene ends were 5 bases for V and 3 bases for J; bases not matched to a gene: 6. Here the CDR3 DNA reads TGCAGCGTTTTGAGCGGGGGAGGCTACGAGCAGTACTTC. Translation gives CSVLSGGGYEQYF.

This clonotype was recorded at least ten times. The genes are TRBV10-3 and TRBJ1-2; the match to TRBD1 covers 7 bases. CDR1 and CDR2 (germline): ENHRY, SYGVKD. Unmatched junction bases numbered 7, after V lost 10 bases and J lost 5 bases. CDR3 size: 12 residues. CDR3 loop: CASGQEGYGYTF. The CDR3 region has the DNA TGTGCCAGTGGACAGGAGGGTTATGGCTACACCTTC.

The J gene is TRBJ2-6, the V gene TRBV29-1, with 7 bases identical to TRBD1. The CDR3 length is 18 residues. V was clipped by 7 bases and J by 4 bases; unmatched bases: 19. Germline V gene sequence: CDR1 SQVTM, CDR2 ANQGSEA. CDR3 sequence: CSALTGRGNTGGANVLTF. The CDR3 DNA follows: TGCAGCGCCTTGACAGGGCGAGGCAATACGGGAGGGGCCAACGTCCTGACTTTC.